These 9 T cell receptor beta chains share one sample of origin, sequenced in a study of blood T cell repertoires in COVID-19. Data came from immunoSEQ multiplex PCR; TCRdb stores just in-frame clones and leaves some out. The data contain under 150,000 clones, around four fifths of them singletons. The sequencing input was peripheral blood. Receptors were obtained from a woman aged 40 to 50 with active or convalescent COVID-19.

The V gene is TRBV10-1, the J gene TRBJ1-5, with unresolved D. CDR3 length: 13 amino acids. Germline values: CDR1 WNHNN, CDR2 SYGVQD (reference sequence). V was cut by 1 base and J by 9 bases, with 10 bases left in between. The DNA for the CDR3 is TGCGCCAGCAGTGAGTACCGGCGAGGGCCCCAGCATTTT. Protein sequence: CASSEYRRGPQHF.

The chain couples TRBV7-2 to TRBJ2-1; 10 bases line up with TRBD2. V lost 6 bases to trimming and J lost 1 base; unmatched junction nucleotides: 3. CDR1 and CDR2 from the germline V gene are SGHTA and FQGNSA. CDR3 length: 15 residues. CDR3 nucleotide sequence: TGTGCCAGCAGTTCTAGCGGGAGATCCTACAATGAGCAGTTCTTC. Protein product: CASSSSGRSYNEQFF.

The chain couples TRBV18 to TRBJ1-2; D not certain. CDR1 is KGHSH and CDR2 is LQKENI in the germline V gene. CDR3 length equals 15 residues. With 0 bases removed from V and 4 bases from J, the gap between germline ends came to 12 bases. Here the CDR3 DNA reads TGTGCCAGCTCACCACCGGGAGGAGAGATCTATGGCTACACCTTC. The encoded protein is CASSPPGGEIYGYTF.

The rearrangement links TRBV28 to TRBJ1-5, with a weak D call TRBD1 (5 bases). Germline CDR1 and CDR2: MDHEN and SYDVKM. Between the trimmed V and J ends, which lost 6 bases and 2 bases, there was a span of 11 bases. This CDR3 region has 14 residues. CDR3 sequence (DNA): TGTGCCAGCAGCCGCGGAGGGGGCAATCAGCCCCAGCATTTT. It is translated as CASSRGGGNQPQHF.

The chain links TRBV11-3 to TRBJ2-1; 7 bases agree with TRBD2. V shed 1 base and J 7 bases; nucleotides not matched to a gene: 13. Germline-derived CDR1 and CDR2 are SGHNT and YENEEA. The CDR3 has 17 amino acids. The CDR3 DNA sequence: TGTGCCAGCAGCTTAGTCGCCGGGGGGACGCCCCCGAATGAGCAGTTCTTC. This gives the protein CASSLVAGGTPPNEQFF.

This chain connects TRBV27 to TRBJ2-7; the D is unclear. The V end lost 2 bases, the J end lost 0 bases, and 14 bases lay between the germline ends. The CDR3 is 16 amino acids. The germline V gene encodes CDR1 MNHEY and CDR2 SMNVEV (reference sequence). The DNA of the CDR3 is TGTGCCAGCAGTTTAGAGGCAGCCCCTCTCTCCTACGAGCAGTACTTC. The encoded protein is CASSLEAAPLSYEQYF.

The chain employs TRBV6-5 and TRBJ1-6; 9 nucleotides match TRBD1. Germline V lookup: CDR1 MNHEY, CDR2 SVGAGI. V was pared by 6 bases and J by 9 bases, with 6 bases of the junction left unmatched. There are 14 residues in the CDR3. CDR3 region: CASRTGQGGSPLHF. DNA of the CDR3: TGTGCCAGCAGAACGGGACAGGGTGGTTCACCCCTCCACTTT.

The rearrangement uses TRBV27 and TRBJ1-5; TRBD1 is a possible D gene (5 bases). This CDR3 comprises 13 residues. Germline loops: CDR1 MNHEY, CDR2 SMNVEV (reference sequence). Trimming took off 8 bases at V and 4 bases at J, with 12 bases between the two ends. As DNA, the CDR3 is TGTGCCAGCCGGGGGTCTTCAAATCAGCCCCAGCATTTT. This sequence encodes CASRGSSNQPQHF.

The J gene is TRBJ1-2, the V gene TRBV18; no firm D call. The V gene's germline CDR1 is KGHSH and CDR2 LQKENI. Between the trimmed V and J ends, which lost 0 bases and 3 bases, there was a span of 11 bases. This CDR3 has 15 amino acids. The CDR3 loop is CASSPPLGRDYGYTF. The CDR3 coding sequence is TGTGCCAGCTCACCACCGTTAGGCCGGGACTATGGCTACACCTTC.